The 27 T cell receptor beta chains below all came from one sample that was sequenced in a study of neurological immune-mediated disorders. MiXCR, applied by TCRdb to the 5' RACE reads, yields one record per CDR3 protein. Of tens of thousands of distinct CDR3 sequences in the sample, 9.5% to 13% were seen once. Sequenced: CD4+ T cells from blood. These receptors were obtained from a woman under 40 with HTLV-1-associated myelopathy (HAM/TSP).

This clonotype has a count of ten or more. This chain joins TRBV27 and TRBJ1-1, with D hard to call. This CDR3 is built from 14 residues. V was clipped by 6 bases and J by 1 base, with 12 bases between them. CDR1 is MNHEY, CDR2 SMNVEV, per germline (reference sequence). For the CDR3, the DNA is TGTGCCAGCAGACCGGACGGTTGGAACACTGAAGCTTTCTTT. Protein sequence: CASRPDGWNTEAFF.

This clonotype was detected ten times or more. This chain joins TRBV20-1 and TRBJ2-3; 11 positions agree with TRBD2. The length of the CDR3 is 15 residues. V lost 4 bases, J lost 3 bases, and 6 bases stayed unmatched. Germline V CDR1 and CDR2: DFQATT, SNEGSKA (reference sequence). The CDR3 coding sequence is TGCAGTGCTAATCGACTAGCGGGGCTTACAGATACGCAGTATTTT. Its protein product is CSANRLAGLTDTQYF.

This clonotype was counted at least ten times. The V call is TRBV7-2, the J call TRBJ2-5, with a tentative D call TRBD2 (5 bases). CDR1 is SGHTA and CDR2 is FQGNSA in the germline V gene. This CDR3 comprises 11 residues. V was trimmed by 4 bases and J by 9 bases, leaving 9 bases between them. The CDR3 DNA sequence: TGTGCCAGCAGCTCTACGCGGGCCCAGTACTTC. Translated: CASSSTRAQYF.

This clonotype was observed at least ten times. The J gene is TRBJ1-1, the V gene TRBV20-1, with D unresolved. CDR3 length equals 11 residues. CDR1 is DFQATT, CDR2 SNEGSKA, per germline (reference sequence). Trimming removed 4 bases at V and 1 base at J, with 4 bases between. The CDR3 protein is CSAKKNTEAFF. CDR3 in DNA: TGCAGTGCTAAGAAGAACACTGAAGCTTTCTTT.

This clonotype showed up many times. V usage is TRBV12-3 or TRBV12-4 and J usage is TRBJ1-2, with D unresolved. Trimming removed 5 bases from V and 4 bases from J, with 11 bases in between. The CDR3 totals 13 residues. CDR3 in amino acids: CASSRQYSYGYTF. The CDR3 DNA sequence: TGTGCCAGCAGTAGGCAATATTCCTATGGCTACACCTTC.

This clonotype was seen at least ten times. The chain links TRBV19 to TRBJ2-1; TRBD1 agrees at 11 bases. V was clipped by 7 bases and J by 9 bases; unmatched bases: 8. CDR3 length: 14 residues. Germline V gene lookup returns CDR1 LNHDA and CDR2 SQIVND (reference sequence). CDR3: CASMDRGRIGEQFF. In DNA form, the CDR3 reads TGTGCCAGTATGGACAGGGGGCGCATCGGTGAGCAGTTCTTC.

This clonotype has ten or more counts. The rearrangement joins TRBV7-2 to TRBJ1-3, with 9 bases that match TRBD1. The CDR3 is 14 residues long. The V segment lost 2 bases and the J segment 6 bases; nucleotides outside the gene matches: 2. CDR1 SGHTA and CDR2 FQGNSA come from the germline V gene. Here the CDR3 DNA reads TGTGCCAGCAGCTTAACAGGGGGCTTAAACACCATATATTTT. It specifies CASSLTGGLNTIYF.

This clonotype was detected many times. The chain is built from TRBV5-1 and TRBJ1-1, with D tentatively TRBD1 (5 bases). Germline CDR1 SGHRS, CDR2 YFSETQ. The CDR3 extends over 16 amino acids. V lost 2 bases and J lost 3, with 17 bases in between. The CDR3 sequence is CASSFLRAGDDTEAFF. The CDR3 coding sequence is TGCGCCAGCAGCTTCCTTCGGGCGGGGGATGACACTGAAGCTTTCTTT.

In its sample, this clonotype was seen many times. J is TRBJ2-7 and V is TRBV6-1; D is uncertain. Germline-derived CDR1 and CDR2 are MNHNS and SASEGT. The CDR3 is made up of 12 amino acids. Trimming took off 4 bases at V and 2 bases at J, with 6 bases between the two ends. CDR3 region: CASSARTYEQYF. In DNA form, the CDR3 reads TGTGCCAGCAGTGCCAGAACCTACGAGCAGTACTTC.

This clonotype was observed at least ten times. The rearrangement uses TRBV20-1 and TRBJ1-2; TRBD1 aligns across 7 bases. This CDR3 region has 12 residues. Germline CDR1 DFQATT, CDR2 SNEGSKA (reference sequence). Trimming took 3 bases from V and 8 from J; bases not matched to a gene: 6. As DNA, the CDR3 is TGCAGTGCTAGGGTAGGGGGCGCCGGCTACACCTTC. This translates into CSARVGGAGYTF.

This clonotype was seen repeatedly, ten times or more. The CDR3 here is CASSLGPANYGYTF. Written as DNA, the CDR3 is TGTGCCAGCAGTTTAGGCCCGGCTAACTATGGCTACACCTTC. This chain links TRBV12-3 or TRBV12-4 with TRBJ1-2; unclear D gene. Trimming stripped 1 base from V and 0 bases from J, with 6 bases between. There are 14 residues in the CDR3.

This clonotype came up many times. The V and J genes are TRBV7-2 and TRBJ2-4, with D perhaps given as TRBD1 or TRBD2 (5 bases each). The CDR3 spans 16 residues. Trimming removed 4 bases at V and 7 bases at J, with 20 bases between. Germline CDR1 reads SGHTA; CDR2 reads FQGNSA. This CDR3 is CASSSKTGTPGNIQYF. CDR3 coding DNA: TGTGCCAGCAGCTCTAAAACCGGGACCCCTGGCAACATTCAGTACTTC.

This clonotype was seen repeatedly, ten times or more. The rearrangement joins TRBV3-1 to TRBJ1-1; D is unresolved. Germline V gene data show CDR1 as LGHDT and CDR2 as YNNKEL (reference sequence). Trimming cost V 0 bases and J 4 bases, with 9 bases left between them. This CDR3 spans 14 amino acids. CDR3 in DNA: TGTGCCAGCAGCCAAGACTGGGTAAGCACTGAAGCTTTCTTT. As protein: CASSQDWVSTEAFF.

This clonotype has more than one count but fewer than ten. V usage is TRBV7-9 and J usage is TRBJ2-7; no reliable D call. Trimming pared 5 bases from V and 3 bases from J, leaving 11 bases between. CDR1 SEHNR and CDR2 FQNEAQ come from the germline V gene (reference sequence). The CDR3 has 13 residues. The CDR3 region is CASSLSPNYEQYF. CDR3 nucleotides: TGTGCCAGCAGCCTTAGCCCCAACTACGAGCAGTACTTC. The complete variable domain, with remaining parts taken from reference TRBV7-9 and TRBJ2-7, reads DTGVSQNPRHKITKRGQNVTFRCDPISEHNRLYWYRQTLGQGPEFLTYFQNEAQLEKSRLLSDRFSAERPKGSFSTLEIQRTEQGDSAMYLCASSLSPNYEQYFGPGTRLTVT.

There are many counts of this clonotype. This chain links TRBV12-3 or TRBV12-4 with TRBJ1-1; D not resolved. The CDR3 runs to 13 residues. V lost 6 bases and J 4 bases, leaving 12 bases between the germline ends. CDR3 loop: CASSDRLTTEAFF. The CDR3 DNA follows: TGTGCCAGCAGCGACCGACTCACCACTGAAGCTTTCTTT.

The V gene is TRBV4-1, the J gene TRBJ2-1; TRBD1 agrees at 10 bases. This CDR3 contains 16 residues. Germline-derived CDR1 and CDR2 are MGHRA and YSYEKL. The J segment lost 3 bases and the V segment lost 1 base, leaving 3 bases of the junction unmatched. The CDR3: CASSQGGQGIYNEQFF. The CDR3 nucleotides are TGCGCCAGCAGCCAAGGGGGACAGGGGATCTACAATGAGCAGTTCTTC.

Written as DNA, the CDR3 is TGTGCCAGCACTGGGACAGGGAGCTCCTACGAGCAGTACTTC. Its translation: CASTGTGSSYEQYF. V gene TRBV27 combines with J gene TRBJ2-7; 9 nucleotides match TRBD1. Germline V gives CDR1 MNHEY, CDR2 SMNVEV (reference sequence). This CDR3 is 14 amino acids long. With V trimmed by 7 bases and J by 0 bases, 4 bases remained unmatched.

J is TRBJ1-2 and V is TRBV5-1, with D perhaps matching TRBD1 (6 bases). CDR1 SGHRS and CDR2 YFSETQ come from the germline V gene. CDR3 length: 14 residues. Trimming removed 6 bases from V and 7 bases from J, with 19 bases in between. CDR3 sequence (DNA): TGCGCCAGCACCGCCGGGACACCACGGGTTGGCTACACCTTC. It yields the protein CASTAGTPRVGYTF. Full variable domain (rest looked up from reference TRBV5-1 and TRBJ1-2): KAGVTQTPRYLIKTRGQQVTLSCSPISGHRSVSWYQQTPGQGLQFLFEYFSETQRNKGNFPGRFSGRQFSNSRSEMNVSTLELGDSALYLCASTAGTPRVGYTFGSGTRLTVV.

This clonotype was recorded many times. The rearrangement links TRBV20-1 to TRBJ2-7, with D perhaps TRBD2 (6 bases). Trimming took 3 bases from V and 4 from J, leaving 16 bases between them. Germline V gives CDR1 DFQATT, CDR2 SNEGSKA (reference sequence). The CDR3 is 14 amino acids. The CDR3 reads CSARIAGTTYEQYF. In DNA form, the CDR3 reads TGCAGTGCTAGGATTGCGGGGACCACGTACGAGCAGTACTTC.

This clonotype has ten or more counts. This chain connects TRBV29-1 to TRBJ1-2; 8 nucleotides agree with TRBD1. V was pared by 6 bases and J by 4 bases, with 13 bases of the junction left unmatched. This CDR3 contains 15 residues. Germline lookup yields CDR1 SQVTM and CDR2 ANQGSEA. This CDR3 reads CSVNTGTGDSYGYTF. The DNA for the CDR3 is TGCAGCGTGAATACCGGGACAGGTGATAGCTATGGCTACACCTTC.

This clonotype has a count of ten or more. V usage is TRBV24-1 and J usage is TRBJ2-2; 7 nucleotides line up with TRBD1. The CDR3 sequence is 18 residues long. With V trimmed by 4 bases and J by 0 bases, 10 bases remained unmatched. The germline gives CDR1 KGHDR, CDR2 SFDVKD. In nucleotides, the CDR3 is TGTGCCACCAGTGACCCTCAATGGGACAGACCGAACACCGGGGAGCTGTTTTTT. Translation: CATSDPQWDRPNTGELFF.

The chain uses TRBV5-1 and TRBJ2-7, with 10 bases aligning to TRBD2. This CDR3 has 14 residues. V trimming: 0 bases; J trimming: 3 bases; junction bases outside the gene matches: 0. Germline CDR1 reads SGHRS; CDR2 reads YFSETQ. The CDR3 is CASSLGTSGYEQYF. In nucleotides, the CDR3 is TGCGCCAGCAGCTTGGGGACTAGCGGCTACGAGCAGTACTTC.

This clonotype was seen many times. The genes are TRBV7-3 and TRBJ2-7, with D perhaps matching TRBD2 (7 bases). Germline loops: CDR1 SGHTA, CDR2 FQGTGA. With 0 bases removed from V and 4 bases from J, the gap between germline ends came to 13 bases. The CDR3 runs 15 residues. The chain's CDR3 is CASSLTGGGSYEQYF. The CDR3 nucleotides read TGTGCCAGCAGCTTAACGGGCGGGGGCTCGTACGAGCAGTACTTC. The full variable domain, rest sourced from reference TRBV7-3 and TRBJ2-7, is GAGVSQTPSNKVTEKGKYVELRCDPISGHTALYWYRQSLGQGPEFLIYFQGTGAADDSGLPNDRFFAVRPEGSVSTLKIQRTERGDSAVYLCASSLTGGGSYEQYFGPGTRLTVT.

This clonotype ranks as medium-sized. The J gene is TRBJ1-1, the V gene TRBV5-1; D remains ambiguous. V lost 0 bases and J lost 4, with 10 bases in between. The CDR3 totals 14 residues. The germline gives CDR1 SGHRS, CDR2 YFSETQ. CDR3 protein: CASSLDIGSTEAFF. In DNA form, the CDR3 reads TGCGCCAGCAGCTTGGATATAGGGAGCACTGAAGCTTTCTTT.

At least ten counts were recorded for this clonotype. V and J are TRBV2 and TRBJ2-7; D unresolved. Germline CDR1 SNHLY, CDR2 FYNNEI. This CDR3 has 12 residues. The V and J ends lost 6 bases and 4 bases respectively, with 10 bases between them. The CDR3 spells CASSVDGYEQYF. The CDR3 DNA is TGTGCCAGCAGCGTAGACGGATACGAGCAGTACTTC.

This clonotype was observed many times. The chain combines TRBV7-9 with TRBJ2-1; 12 bases map to TRBD2. Looked up from germline, CDR1 is SEHNR and CDR2 is FQNEAQ (reference sequence). J was trimmed by 10 bases and V by 4 bases; bases with no gene match: 14. CDR3 length: 17 amino acids. CDR3 sequence (DNA): TGTGCCAGCAGCTCGACCTTCCTGAGGACTAGCGGGGACGAGCAGTTCTTC. Translation: CASSSTFLRTSGDEQFF.

This clonotype was observed many times. The chain combines TRBV5-1 with TRBJ2-6; 13 bases are a match to TRBD2. CDR1 is SGHRS and CDR2 is YFSETQ in the germline V gene. The junction had 6 bases not matched to a gene; V was cut back by 4 bases and J by 2 bases. The CDR3 runs to 18 residues. DNA of the CDR3: TGCGCCAGCAGCCCAGAGACTAGCGGGGGGACTGGGGCCAACGTCCTGACTTTC. Amino acids: CASSPETSGGTGANVLTF.